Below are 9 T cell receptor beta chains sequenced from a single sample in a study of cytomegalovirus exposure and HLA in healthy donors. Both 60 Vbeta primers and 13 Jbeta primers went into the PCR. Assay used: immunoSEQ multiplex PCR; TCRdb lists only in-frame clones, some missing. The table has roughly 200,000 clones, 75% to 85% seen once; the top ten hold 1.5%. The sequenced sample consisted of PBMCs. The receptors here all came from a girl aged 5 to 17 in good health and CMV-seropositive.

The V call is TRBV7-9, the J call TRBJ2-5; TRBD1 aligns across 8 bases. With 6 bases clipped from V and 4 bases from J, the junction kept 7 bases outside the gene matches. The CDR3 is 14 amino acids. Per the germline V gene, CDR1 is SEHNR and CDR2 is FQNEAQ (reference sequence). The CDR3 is CASSTTGAGETQYF. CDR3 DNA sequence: TGTGCCAGCAGTACGACAGGGGCGGGAGAGACCCAGTACTTC. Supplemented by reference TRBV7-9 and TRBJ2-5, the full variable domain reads DTGVSQNPRHKITKRGQNVTFRCDPISEHNRLYWYRQTLGQGPEFLTYFQNEAQLEKSRLLSDRFSAERPKGSFSTLEIQRTEQGDSAMYLCASSTTGAGETQYFGPGTRLLVL.

The chain's CDR3 is CASSVVGRIATDTQYF. In DNA, the CDR3 is TGTGCCAGCAGCGTAGTCGGAAGGATAGCCACAGATACGCAGTATTTT. The chain carries TRBV9 and TRBJ2-3; no firm D call. Trimming took off 0 bases at V and 2 bases at J, with 13 bases between the two ends. The V gene's germline CDR1 is SGDLS and CDR2 YYNGEE. The CDR3 covers 16 residues.

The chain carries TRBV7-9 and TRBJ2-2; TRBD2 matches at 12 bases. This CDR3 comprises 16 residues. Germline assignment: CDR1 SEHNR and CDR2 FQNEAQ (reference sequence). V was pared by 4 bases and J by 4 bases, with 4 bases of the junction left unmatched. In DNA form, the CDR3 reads TGTGCCAGCAGCTCCCTAGCGGGGGGGCGCACCGGGGAGCTGTTTTTT. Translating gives CASSSLAGGRTGELFF. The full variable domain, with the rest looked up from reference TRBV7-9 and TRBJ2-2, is DTGVSQNPRHKITKRGQNVTFRCDPISEHNRLYWYRQTLGQGPEFLTYFQNEAQLEKSRLLSDRFSAERPKGSFSTLEIQRTEQGDSAMYLCASSSLAGGRTGELFFGEGSRLTVL.

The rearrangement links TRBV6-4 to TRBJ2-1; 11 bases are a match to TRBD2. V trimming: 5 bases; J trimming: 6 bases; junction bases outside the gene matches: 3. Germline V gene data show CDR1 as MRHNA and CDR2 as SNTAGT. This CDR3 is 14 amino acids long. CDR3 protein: CASSPGTSGNEQFF. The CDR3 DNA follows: TGTGCCAGCAGTCCCGGGACTAGCGGCAATGAGCAGTTCTTC.

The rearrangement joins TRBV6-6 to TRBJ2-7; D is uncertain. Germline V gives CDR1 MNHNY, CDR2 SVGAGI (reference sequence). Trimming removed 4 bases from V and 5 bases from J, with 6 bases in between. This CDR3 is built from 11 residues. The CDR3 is CASSLIDEQYF. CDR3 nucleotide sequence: TGTGCCAGCAGTTTAATAGACGAGCAGTACTTC.

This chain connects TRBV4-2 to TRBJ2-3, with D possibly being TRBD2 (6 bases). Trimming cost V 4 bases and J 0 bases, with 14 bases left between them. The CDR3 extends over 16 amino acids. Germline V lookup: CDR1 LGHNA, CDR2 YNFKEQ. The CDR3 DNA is TGTGCCAGCAGCCTTCGTACCGGGAGAAGCACAGATACGCAGTATTTT. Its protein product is CASSLRTGRSTDTQYF.

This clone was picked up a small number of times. In nucleotides, the CDR3 is TGTGCCAGCAGCAGGGACAGGGGGTACGAGCAGTACTTC. Translated, it gives CASSRDRGYEQYF. The chain joins TRBV6-5 to TRBJ2-7; TRBD1 aligns across 11 bases. The germline V gene has CDR1 MNHEY and CDR2 SVGAGI. The V gene end was trimmed by 6 bases and the J gene end by 4 bases; junction bases not matched to a gene: 2. This CDR3 region has 13 residues.

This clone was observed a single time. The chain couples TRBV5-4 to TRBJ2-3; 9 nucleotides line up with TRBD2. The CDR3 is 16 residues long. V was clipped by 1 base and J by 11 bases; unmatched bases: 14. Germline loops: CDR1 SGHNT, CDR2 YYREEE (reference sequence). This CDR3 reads CASSLSNAGGYRGQYF. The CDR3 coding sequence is TGTGCCAGCAGCTTGAGCAACGCGGGGGGGTACCGGGGGCAGTATTTT.

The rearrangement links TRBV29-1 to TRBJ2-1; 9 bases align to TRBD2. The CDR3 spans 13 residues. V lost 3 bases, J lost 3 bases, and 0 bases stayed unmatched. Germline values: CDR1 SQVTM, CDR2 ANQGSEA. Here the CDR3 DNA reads TGCAGCGTTGAGCGGGGGGGCTACAATGAGCAGTTCTTC. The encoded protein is CSVERGGYNEQFF.